This entry lists 18 T cell receptor beta chains sequenced from one sample in a study of blood T cell repertoires in COVID-19. Produced via immunoSEQ multiplex PCR; TCRdb's table is partial and in-frame only. Found here are under 90,000 clones, around 83% of them singletons; the top ten hold approximately 40%. Input material: peripheral blood. The source of these receptors is an elderly man with acute or convalescent COVID-19.

The chain links TRBV7-2 to TRBJ2-2, with 9 bases identical to TRBD1. The CDR3 is made up of 16 amino acids. The V gene's germline CDR1 is SGHTA and CDR2 FQGNSA. Trimming took 2 bases from V and 7 from J; bases not matched to a gene: 8. The CDR3, as DNA: TGTGCCAGCAGCTTAATCGGGACAGGGCTTAGCGGGGAGCTGTTTTTT. Protein product: CASSLIGTGLSGELFF.

The chain recombines TRBV29-1 with TRBJ2-7; 9 bases map to TRBD1. Trimming took 5 bases from V and 2 from J; bases not matched to a gene: 10. Germline V gives CDR1 SQVTM, CDR2 ANQGSEA. CDR3 length: 15 residues. This chain's CDR3 is CSVRTGVASTYEQYF. The CDR3, as DNA: TGCAGCGTTAGGACAGGGGTTGCATCGACCTACGAGCAGTACTTC.

In the case of this clone: The sample contains more than one DNA sequence encoding this CDR3. V and J are TRBV18 and TRBJ1-1; 9 positions match TRBD1. The trim removed 1 base at V and 0 bases at J, leaving 3 bases unmatched. The length of the CDR3 is 16 residues. Germline lookup yields CDR1 KGHSH and CDR2 LQKENI. CDR3 in DNA: TGTGCCAGCTCACCACGAACAGGGGGCATGAACACTGAAGCTTTCTTT. Translation gives CASSPRTGGMNTEAFF.

This chain connects TRBV6-4 to TRBJ1-6, with 10 bases aligning to TRBD1. J lost 7 bases, V lost 4 bases, and 7 bases had no gene match. The CDR3 runs to 16 residues. Per the germline V gene, CDR1 is MRHNA and CDR2 is SNTAGT. In DNA, the CDR3 is TGTGCCAGCAGTGGCTTTCGGGACAGGGGAAATTCACCCCTCCACTTT. Its protein is CASSGFRDRGNSPLHF.

This clone was seen more than once but under ten times. The chain joins TRBV28 to TRBJ1-5; TRBD1 agrees at 9 bases. V shed 3 bases, J shed 6 bases, and the junction held 3 bases outside the gene matches. This CDR3 region has 14 residues. Germline CDR1 and CDR2: MDHEN and SYDVKM. The CDR3 DNA reads TGTGCCAGCAGTTTCGACAGGGGGGTTCAGCCCCAGCATTTT. This codes for CASSFDRGVQPQHF.

V and J are TRBV30 and TRBJ2-1; the match to TRBD1 covers 7 bases. V lost 3 bases to trimming and J lost 3 bases; unmatched junction nucleotides: 8. Germline V gene lookup returns CDR1 GTSNPN and CDR2 SVGIG (reference sequence). This CDR3 is 15 amino acids long. CDR3 sequence: CAWRGDRAHYNEQFF. In DNA, the CDR3 is TGTGCCTGGAGGGGAGACAGGGCGCACTACAATGAGCAGTTCTTC. The full variable domain, completed using reference TRBV30 and TRBJ2-1, is SQTIHQWPATLVQPVGSPLSLECTVEGTSNPNLYWYRQAAGRGLQLLFYSVGIGQISSEVPQNLSASRPQDRQFILSSKKLLLSDSGFYLCAWRGDRAHYNEQFFGPGTRLTVL.

V and J are TRBV9 and TRBJ1-5; D is unclear. V was clipped by 0 bases and J by 2 bases, with 12 bases between them. The CDR3 has 16 residues. Germline V gene data show CDR1 as SGDLS and CDR2 as YYNGEE. The CDR3 is CASSVDREGGNQPQHF. CDR3 DNA sequence: TGTGCCAGCAGCGTAGATCGGGAGGGAGGCAATCAGCCCCAGCATTTT.

Only one count was recorded for this clone. This chain links TRBV28 with TRBJ1-2, with D tentatively TRBD1 (5 bases). Deletions cut 4 bases from V and 0 bases from J, with 18 bases between. The CDR3 is made up of 17 amino acids. Germline CDR1 reads MDHEN; CDR2 reads SYDVKM. The CDR3: CASSSVNLRVTNYGYTF. DNA of the CDR3: TGTGCCAGCAGTTCGGTTAACCTCAGGGTTACTAACTATGGCTACACCTTC.

The rearrangement uses TRBV18 and TRBJ2-6, with D maybe TRBD1 (5 bases). The V end lost 3 bases, the J end lost 2 bases, and 17 bases lay between the germline ends. Germline CDR1 KGHSH, CDR2 LQKENI. There are 18 residues in the CDR3. Here the CDR3 reads CASSPQGPTWPGANVLTF. Here the CDR3 DNA reads TGTGCCAGCTCACCCCAGGGCCCTACATGGCCTGGGGCCAACGTCCTGACTTTC.

This clone was detected once. The chain uses TRBV5-4 and TRBJ2-2, with TRBD1 identical over 8 bases. V lost 4 bases, J lost 5 bases, and 10 bases stayed unmatched. CDR1 is SGHNT, CDR2 YYREEE, per germline (reference sequence). The CDR3 is 16 amino acids. CDR3 DNA sequence: TGTGCCAGCAGCCCCCCCGGACAGGGAGGTACCGGGGAGCTGTTTTTT. Its protein is CASSPPGQGGTGELFF.

The CDR3 sequence: CASSIQGSDGYTF. CDR3 DNA: TGTGCCAGCAGTATACAGGGGAGCGACGGCTACACCTTC. The V and J genes are TRBV6-5 and TRBJ1-2, with TRBD1 matching over 7 bases. The CDR3 runs 13 residues. With V trimmed by 5 bases and J by 8 bases, 8 bases remained unmatched. Germline CDR1 MNHEY, CDR2 SVGAGI.

The CDR3, as DNA: TGTGCCAGCAGTGAAGCCCTCACAGGGAAACTCCACTTT. This translates into CASSEALTGKLHF. This sequence joins TRBV6-1 and TRBJ1-6; D is perhaps TRBD1 (6 bases). V was cut by 0 bases and J by 16 bases, with 13 bases left in between. The CDR3 consists of 13 residues. Looked up from germline, CDR1 is MNHNS and CDR2 is SASEGT.

The chain links TRBV7-3 to TRBJ1-2; 9 bases fit TRBD1. The V gene's germline CDR1 is SGHTA and CDR2 FQGTGA. The CDR3 covers 14 residues. The V segment lost 5 bases and the J segment 7 bases; nucleotides outside the gene matches: 8. This CDR3 is CASSTSQGAGGYTF. CDR3 bases: TGTGCCAGCAGCACGTCACAGGGGGCAGGTGGCTACACCTTC.

The CDR3 sequence: CASSYGLAGETQYF. The CDR3 DNA follows: TGTGCCAGCAGTTACGGACTAGCGGGAGAGACCCAGTACTTC. V is TRBV6-2 or TRBV6-3 and J is TRBJ2-5; 11 bases fit TRBD2. Trimming took 2 bases from V and 4 from J; bases not matched to a gene: 0. Germline loops: CDR1 MNHEY, CDR2 SVGEGT. This CDR3 spans 14 amino acids.

The genes are TRBV13 and TRBJ2-1; TRBD2 aligns across 12 bases. This CDR3 is 16 amino acids long. Germline V CDR1 and CDR2: PRHDT, FYEKMQ (reference sequence). V lost 5 bases to trimming and J lost 4 bases; unmatched junction nucleotides: 6. This chain's CDR3 is CASSHRGLAGYNEQFF. DNA of the CDR3: TGTGCCAGCAGCCACAGAGGACTAGCGGGGTACAATGAGCAGTTCTTC.

This chain uses TRBV10-2 with TRBJ2-5; 7 bases are a match to TRBD1. J lost 2 bases, V lost 2 bases, and 2 bases had no gene match. This CDR3 has 14 amino acids. Germline V gene data show CDR1 as WSHSY and CDR2 as SAAADI. DNA for the CDR3: TGCGCCAGCAGTGAGGTGGGACAGCAAGAGACCCAGTACTTC. This gives the protein CASSEVGQQETQYF.

The chain combines TRBV28 with TRBJ2-4, with 7 nucleotides matching TRBD2. Trimming at V came to 6 bases and at J to 1 base, leaving 9 bases not matched to a gene. This CDR3 is built from 16 residues. Germline CDR1 is MDHEN and CDR2 is SYDVKM. CDR3 sequence (DNA): TGTGCCAGCAGCCTGGGGGGGTCGGGGGCCAAAAACATTCAGTACTTC. Amino acid sequence: CASSLGGSGAKNIQYF.

The gene calls are TRBV3-1 (or the pseudogene TRBV3-2) and TRBJ2-7; 8 bases agree with TRBD1. CDR1 is LGHDT, CDR2 YNNKEL, per germline (reference sequence). The junction had 10 bases not matched to a gene; V was cut back by 2 bases and J by 7 bases. The CDR3 sequence is 15 residues long. DNA of the CDR3: TGTGCCAGCAGCCAATCCCCGGACAGGGTTGGGGAGCAGTACTTC. This gives the protein CASSQSPDRVGEQYF.